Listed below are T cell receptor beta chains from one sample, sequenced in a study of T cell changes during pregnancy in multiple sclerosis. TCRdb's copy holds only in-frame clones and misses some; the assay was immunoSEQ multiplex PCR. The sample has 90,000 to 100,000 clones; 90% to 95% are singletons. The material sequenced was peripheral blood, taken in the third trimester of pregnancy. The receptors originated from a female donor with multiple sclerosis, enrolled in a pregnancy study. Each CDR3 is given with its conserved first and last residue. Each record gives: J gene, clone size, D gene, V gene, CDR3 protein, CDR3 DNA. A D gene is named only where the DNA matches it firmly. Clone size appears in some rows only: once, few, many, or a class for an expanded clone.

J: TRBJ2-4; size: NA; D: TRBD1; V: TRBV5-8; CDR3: CASSLGQGQTNIQYF; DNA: TGTGCCAGCAGCTTGGGACAGGGTCAGACAAACATTCAGTACTTC
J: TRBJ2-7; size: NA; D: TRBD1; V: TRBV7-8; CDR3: CASSQQGAYEQYF; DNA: TGTGCCAGCAGCCAACAGGGGGCCTACGAGCAGTACTTC
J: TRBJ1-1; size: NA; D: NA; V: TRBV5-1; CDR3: CASSIRAGDTEAFF; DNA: TGCGCCAGCAGCATCAGGGCGGGGGACACTGAAGCTTTCTTT
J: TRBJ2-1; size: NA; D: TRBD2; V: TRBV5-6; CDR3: CASSLSLAGGFNEQFF; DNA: TGTGCCAGCAGCTTGTCCCTAGCGGGAGGGTTCAATGAGCAGTTCTTC
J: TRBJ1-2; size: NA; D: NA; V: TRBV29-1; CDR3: CSVVGALDYGYTF; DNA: TGCAGCGTTGTGGGGGCGCTTGACTATGGCTACACCTTC
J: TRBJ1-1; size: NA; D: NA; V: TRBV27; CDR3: CASSLSRGHSTEAFF; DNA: TGTGCCAGCAGTTTATCGCGGGGGCACTCCACTGAAGCTTTCTTT
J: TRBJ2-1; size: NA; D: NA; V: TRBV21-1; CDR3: CASTPLAGGPDEQFF; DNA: TGTGCCAGCACCCCTCTAGCGGGAGGGCCTGATGAGCAGTTCTTC
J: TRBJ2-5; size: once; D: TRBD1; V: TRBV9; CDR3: CASSRRSTGGSVVQYF; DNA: TGTGCCAGCAGCCGTAGATCGACAGGGGGCTCTGTTGTCCAGTACTTC
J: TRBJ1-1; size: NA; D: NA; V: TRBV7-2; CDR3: CASSLGGMRTEAFF; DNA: TGTGCCAGCAGCTTAGGTGGTATGCGCACTGAAGCTTTCTTT
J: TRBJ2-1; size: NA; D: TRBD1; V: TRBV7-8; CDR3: CASSPGTGDYNEQFF; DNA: TGTGCCAGCAGCCCCGGGACAGGGGACTACAATGAGCAGTTCTTC
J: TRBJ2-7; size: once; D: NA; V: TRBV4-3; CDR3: CASSPGTSYYEQYF; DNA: TGCGCCAGCAGTCCGGGGACAAGCTACTACGAGCAGTACTTC
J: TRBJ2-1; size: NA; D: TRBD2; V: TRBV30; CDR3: CAWSAGLAGGVFF; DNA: TGTGCCTGGAGTGCCGGACTAGCGGGGGGGGTGTTCTTC
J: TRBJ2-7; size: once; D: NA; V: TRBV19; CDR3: CATAQASSYEQYF; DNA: TGTGCCACCGCACAGGCCAGCTCCTACGAGCAGTACTTC
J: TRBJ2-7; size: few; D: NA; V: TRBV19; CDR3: CASSMVGQSEQYF; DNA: TGTGCCAGTAGTATGGTGGGGCAGTCCGAGCAGTACTTC
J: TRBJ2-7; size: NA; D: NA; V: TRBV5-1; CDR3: CASKLVADPSYEQYF; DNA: TGCGCCAGCAAACTCGTAGCGGACCCCTCCTACGAGCAGTACTTC
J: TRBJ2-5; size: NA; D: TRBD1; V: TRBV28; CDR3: CASKDRGIQETQYF; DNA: TGTGCCAGCAAGGACAGGGGGATCCAAGAGACCCAGTACTTC
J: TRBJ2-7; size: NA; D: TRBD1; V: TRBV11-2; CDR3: CASSYGTGYYEQYF; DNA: TGTGCCAGCAGCTACGGGACAGGTTACTACGAGCAGTACTTC
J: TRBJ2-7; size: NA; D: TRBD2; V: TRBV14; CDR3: CASSQMSTSVYEQYF; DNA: TGTGCCAGCAGCCAGATGTCCACTAGCGTCTACGAGCAGTACTTC
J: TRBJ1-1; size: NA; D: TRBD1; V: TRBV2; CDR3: CASQGEMNTEAFF; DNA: TGTGCCAGCCAGGGGGAGATGAACACTGAAGCTTTCTTT
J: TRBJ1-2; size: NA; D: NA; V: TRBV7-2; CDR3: CASSLSRQTSNYGYTF; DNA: TGTGCCAGCAGCTTAAGTCGACAGACTTCTAACTATGGCTACACCTTC
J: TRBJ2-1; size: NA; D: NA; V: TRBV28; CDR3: CASRHRVHEQFF; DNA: TGTGCCAGCAGGCACAGGGTTCATGAGCAGTTCTTC
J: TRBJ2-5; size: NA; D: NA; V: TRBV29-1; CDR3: CSVDFSGSQETQYF; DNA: TGCAGCGTTGATTTTTCAGGGTCTCAAGAGACCCAGTACTTC
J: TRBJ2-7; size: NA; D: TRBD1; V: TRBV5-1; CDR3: CASSSALARDRVYEQYF; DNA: TGCGCCAGCAGCTCTGCCCTGGCTCGGGACAGGGTGTACGAGCAGTACTTC
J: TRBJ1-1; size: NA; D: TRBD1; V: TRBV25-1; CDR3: CASSTDREWGLNTEAFF; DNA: TGTGCCAGCAGTACGGACAGGGAATGGGGTTTGAACACTGAAGCTTTCTTT
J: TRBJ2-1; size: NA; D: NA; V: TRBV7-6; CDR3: CASSLGSGAVNEQFF; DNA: TGTGCCAGCAGCTTAGGGTCGGGAGCGGTCAATGAGCAGTTCTTC
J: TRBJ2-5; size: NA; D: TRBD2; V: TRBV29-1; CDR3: CSVRLAGGVTETQYF; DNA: TGCAGCGTAAGACTAGCGGGAGGGGTGACGGAGACCCAGTACTTC
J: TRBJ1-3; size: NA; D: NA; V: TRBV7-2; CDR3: CASRLAPSLINSGNTIYF; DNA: TGTGCCAGCCGATTGGCCCCCTCTTTAATTAACTCTGGAAACACCATATATTTT
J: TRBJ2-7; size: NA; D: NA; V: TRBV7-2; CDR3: CASSLGVYEQYF; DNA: TGTGCCAGCAGCTTAGGAGTTTACGAGCAGTACTTC
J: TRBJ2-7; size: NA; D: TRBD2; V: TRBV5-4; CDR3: CASSSSGTSFNEQYF; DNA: TGTGCCAGCAGCTCCTCCGGGACTAGCTTCAACGAGCAGTACTTC
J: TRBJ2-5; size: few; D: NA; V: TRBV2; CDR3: CASSREDLLAETQYF; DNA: TGTGCCAGCAGTCGGGAAGACCTGTTAGCAGAGACCCAGTACTTC
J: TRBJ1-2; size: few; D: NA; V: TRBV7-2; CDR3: CASSLGGRYGYTF; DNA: TGTGCCAGCAGCTTAGGAGGCCGCTATGGCTACACCTTC
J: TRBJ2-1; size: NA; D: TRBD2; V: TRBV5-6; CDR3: CASSLSGTSGGSSYNEQFF; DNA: TGTGCCAGCAGCTTGTCCGGGACTAGCGGGGGAAGCTCCTACAATGAGCAGTTCTTC
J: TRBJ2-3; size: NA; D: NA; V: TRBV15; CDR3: CATSRGGGPGGTDTQYF; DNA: TGTGCCACCAGCAGAGGAGGGGGGCCGGGGGGAACAGATACGCAGTATTTT
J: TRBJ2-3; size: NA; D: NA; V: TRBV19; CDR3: CASSMDGGGPTDTQYF; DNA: TGTGCCAGTAGTATGGATGGGGGGGGGCCCACAGATACGCAGTATTTT
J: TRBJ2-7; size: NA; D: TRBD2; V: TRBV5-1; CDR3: CASSPGGEIGYEQYF; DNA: TGCGCCAGCAGCCCGGGGGGGGAAATCGGCTACGAGCAGTACTTC
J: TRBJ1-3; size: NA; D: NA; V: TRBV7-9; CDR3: CASSGGDNAIYF; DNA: TGTGCCAGCAGCGGTGGGGACAATGCCATATATTTT
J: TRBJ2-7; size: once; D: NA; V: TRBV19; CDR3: CASSAIWRGKTYEQYF; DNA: TGTGCCAGTAGCGCAATTTGGAGGGGAAAGACCTACGAGCAGTACTTC
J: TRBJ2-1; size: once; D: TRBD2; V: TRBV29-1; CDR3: CSVGGTSGPSSYNEQFF; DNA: TGCAGCGTTGGCGGGACTAGCGGGCCGAGCTCCTACAATGAGCAGTTCTTC
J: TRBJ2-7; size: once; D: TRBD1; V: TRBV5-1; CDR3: CASSLAQGIYEQYF; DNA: TGCGCCAGCAGCTTGGCACAGGGGATCTACGAGCAGTACTTC
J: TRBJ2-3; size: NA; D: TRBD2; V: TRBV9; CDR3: CASSVDGGRRTDTQYF; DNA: TGTGCCAGCAGCGTAGATGGCGGGAGACGCACAGATACGCAGTATTTT
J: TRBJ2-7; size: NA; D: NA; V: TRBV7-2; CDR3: CASSLGIGLQRYEQYF; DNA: TGTGCCAGCAGCCTAGGGATAGGACTACAGAGGTACGAGCAGTACTTC
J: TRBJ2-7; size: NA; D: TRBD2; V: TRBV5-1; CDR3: CASSLVVAGGPGYEQYF; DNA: TGCGCCAGCAGCTTGGTGGTAGCGGGAGGGCCTGGGTACGAGCAGTACTTC
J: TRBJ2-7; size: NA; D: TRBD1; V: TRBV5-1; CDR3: CASSGGQGRGSSYEQYF; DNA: TGCGCCAGCAGCGGGGGACAGGGCCGGGGGTCAAGCTACGAGCAGTACTTC
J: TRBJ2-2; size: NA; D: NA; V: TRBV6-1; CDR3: CASSPAANTGELFF; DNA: TGTGCCAGCAGTCCGGCGGCCAACACCGGGGAGCTGTTTTTT
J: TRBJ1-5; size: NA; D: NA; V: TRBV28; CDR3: CASSLSAQPQHF; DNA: TGTGCCAGCAGTTTATCTGCGCAGCCCCAGCATTTT
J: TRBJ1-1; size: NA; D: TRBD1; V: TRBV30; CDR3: CAWGGDRANTEAFF; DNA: TGTGCCTGGGGTGGGGACAGGGCCAACACTGAAGCTTTCTTT
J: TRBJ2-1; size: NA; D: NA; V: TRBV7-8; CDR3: CASSFTAYEQFF; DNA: TGTGCCAGCAGCTTCACAGCCTATGAGCAGTTCTTC
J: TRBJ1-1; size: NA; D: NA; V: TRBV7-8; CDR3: CASSEKRDTTLRTNTEAFF; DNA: TGTGCCAGCAGCGAGAAACGGGACACAACTTTAAGAACGAACACTGAAGCTTTCTTT
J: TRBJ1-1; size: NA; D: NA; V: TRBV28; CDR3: CASSRVVSQRNTEAFF; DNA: TGTGCCAGCAGCCGCGTGGTGAGCCAACGGAACACTGAAGCTTTCTTT
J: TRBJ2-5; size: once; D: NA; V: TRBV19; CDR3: CASSMGAQRETQYF; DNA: TGTGCCAGTAGCATGGGGGCACAGAGAGAGACCCAGTACTTC
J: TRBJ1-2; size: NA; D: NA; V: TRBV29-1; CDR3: CSVEPDSFYGYTF; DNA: TGCAGCGTTGAACCCGACAGTTTCTATGGCTACACCTTC
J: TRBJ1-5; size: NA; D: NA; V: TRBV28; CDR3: CASSSDSLNQPQHF; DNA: TGTGCCAGCAGTTCCGACAGTTTAAATCAGCCCCAGCATTTT
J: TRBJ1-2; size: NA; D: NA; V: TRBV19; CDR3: CASREGYDGYTF; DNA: TGTGCCAGTAGGGAGGGGTACGATGGCTACACCTTC
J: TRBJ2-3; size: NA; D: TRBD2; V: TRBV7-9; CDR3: CASSLTSGNTDTQYF; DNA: TGTGCCAGCAGCTTAACTAGCGGGAACACAGATACGCAGTATTTT
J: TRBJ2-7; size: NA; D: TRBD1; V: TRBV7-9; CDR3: CASSSRTGVNEQYF; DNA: TGTGCCAGCAGCTCTCGGACAGGGGTCAACGAGCAGTACTTC
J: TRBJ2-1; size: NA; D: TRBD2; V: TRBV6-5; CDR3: CASSYSPGGQGEQFF; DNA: TGTGCCAGCAGTTACTCCCCGGGAGGGCAGGGCGAGCAGTTCTTC
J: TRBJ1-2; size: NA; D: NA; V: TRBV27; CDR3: CASSLSNRHRGHLYGYTF; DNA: TGTGCCAGCAGTTTATCGAATCGGCATAGGGGACACCTCTATGGCTACACCTTC